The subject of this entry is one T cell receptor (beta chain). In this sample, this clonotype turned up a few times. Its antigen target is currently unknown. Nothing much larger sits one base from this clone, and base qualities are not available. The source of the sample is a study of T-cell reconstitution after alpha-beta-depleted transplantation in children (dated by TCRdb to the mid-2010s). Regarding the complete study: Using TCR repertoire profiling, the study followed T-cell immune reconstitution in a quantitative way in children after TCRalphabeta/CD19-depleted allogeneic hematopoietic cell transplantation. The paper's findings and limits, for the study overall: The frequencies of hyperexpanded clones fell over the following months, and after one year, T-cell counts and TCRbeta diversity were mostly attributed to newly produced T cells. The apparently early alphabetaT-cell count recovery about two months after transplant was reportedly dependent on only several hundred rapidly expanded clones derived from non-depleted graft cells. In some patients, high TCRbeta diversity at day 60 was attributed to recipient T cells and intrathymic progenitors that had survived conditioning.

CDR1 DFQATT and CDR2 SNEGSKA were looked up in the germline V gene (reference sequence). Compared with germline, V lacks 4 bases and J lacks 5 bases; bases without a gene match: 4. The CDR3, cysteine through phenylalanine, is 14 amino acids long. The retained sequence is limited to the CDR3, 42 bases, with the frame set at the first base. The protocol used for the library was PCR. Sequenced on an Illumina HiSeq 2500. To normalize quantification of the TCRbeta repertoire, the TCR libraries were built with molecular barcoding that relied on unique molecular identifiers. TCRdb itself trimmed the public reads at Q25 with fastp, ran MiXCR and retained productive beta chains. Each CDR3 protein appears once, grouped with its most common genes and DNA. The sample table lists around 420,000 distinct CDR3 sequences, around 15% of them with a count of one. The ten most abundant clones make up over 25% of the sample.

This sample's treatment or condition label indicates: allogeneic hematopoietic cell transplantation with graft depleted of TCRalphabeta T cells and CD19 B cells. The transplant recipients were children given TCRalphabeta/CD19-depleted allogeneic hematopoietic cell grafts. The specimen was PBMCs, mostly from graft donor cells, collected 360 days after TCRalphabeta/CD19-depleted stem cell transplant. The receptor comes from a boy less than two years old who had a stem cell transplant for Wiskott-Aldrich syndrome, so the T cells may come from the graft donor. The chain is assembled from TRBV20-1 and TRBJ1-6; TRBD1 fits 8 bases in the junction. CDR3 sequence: CSATAGGDNSPLHF. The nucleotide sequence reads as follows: TGCAGTGCTACCGCAGGGGGCGATAATTCACCCCTCCACTTT.